Listed below are T cell receptor beta chains from one sample, sequenced in a study of T-cell memory formation after mild COVID-19. TCRdb passed the 5' RACE reads through MiXCR, listing each CDR3 protein once. The table lists approximately 240,000 distinct CDR3 sequences, about a sixth of them singletons. Input material: PBMCs or a T cell subset sorted from them (not recorded which). The receptor set was obtained from a man aged 18 to 30 who had mild COVID-19 (a few samples of this study predate the infection). Cell type and time point are not known. CDR3s include the opening cysteine and the closing phenylalanine or tryptophan. The D gene is left open where the match is weak. Not all rows give a size; the values are once, few, many and, for expanded clones, a class.

>TRBV7-2|NA|TRBJ2-5|TRBD1
TGTGCCAGCAACACCGACAGGGCGCAAGAGACCCAGTACTTC
CASNTDRAQETQYF
>TRBV24-1|NA|TRBJ2-2|NA
TGTGCCACCAGTGATTGGAACAATCCCGGGGAGCTGTTTTTT
CATSDWNNPGELFF
>TRBV24-1|few|TRBJ2-2|NA
TGTGCCACCAGCTCAGGGATAAACACCGGGGAGCTGTTTTTT
CATSSGINTGELFF
>TRBV20-1|few|TRBJ2-1|NA
TGCAGTGCTAGAGATCGGAGGTTGTATGAGCAGTTCTTC
CSARDRRLYEQFF
>TRBV10-1|few|TRBJ2-3|TRBD2
TGCGCCAGCAGTGAGTCGACGGGGGGGGCAGATACGCAGTATTTT
CASSESTGGADTQYF
>TRBV19|NA|TRBJ2-2|NA
TGTGCCACTCTGGCCGGTCCCGGGGAGCTGTTTTTT
CATLAGPGELFF
>TRBV10-3|few|TRBJ2-2|NA
TGTGCCATCAGTGAGTCATTGGAAGCCGGGGAGCTGTTTTTT
CAISESLEAGELFF
>TRBV4-1|NA|TRBJ1-4|NA
TGCGCCAGCAGCCAATTGGGTGCAACTAATGAAAAACTGTTTTTT
CASSQLGATNEKLFF
>TRBV5-4|NA|TRBJ2-1|TRBD1
TGTGCCAGCAGCTGGGGACAGGGGGCCACCTACAATGAGCAGTTCTTC
CASSWGQGATYNEQFF
>TRBV7-9|NA|TRBJ1-4|TRBD1
TGTGCCAGCAGCGGACCTGTCCAGGGGGCTGAAAAACTGTTTTTT
CASSGPVQGAEKLFF
>TRBV5-1|NA|TRBJ1-1|TRBD1
TGCGCCAGCAGCTTGGGGACAGGGCTCACTGAAGCTTTCTTT
CASSLGTGLTEAFF
>TRBV7-9|few|TRBJ2-7|NA
TGTGCCAGCAGCTCCCCGGAGGGGGGCAACTACGAGCAGTACTTC
CASSSPEGGNYEQYF
>TRBV20-1|once|TRBJ1-2|NA
TGCAGTGCTAGCGCTGACAGCAATGGCTACACCTTC
CSASADSNGYTF
>TRBV9|NA|TRBJ1-2|NA
TGTGCCAGCAGCGTAGGGAGCCATGGCAGGGACTATGGCTACACCTTC
CASSVGSHGRDYGYTF
>TRBV28|NA|TRBJ1-5|NA
TGTGCCAGCAGGCCCGCCTGGGGGGATCATCAGCCCCAGCATTTT
CASRPAWGDHQPQHF
>TRBV28|NA|TRBJ1-3|NA
TGTGCCAGCAAGGACAGACGTCGAGGAAACACCATATATTTT
CASKDRRRGNTIYF
>TRBV5-5|few|TRBJ2-1|TRBD2
TGTGCCAGCAGCTTGGGCGGGGGGGCCCGGGTTGAGCAGTTCTTC
CASSLGGGARVEQFF
>TRBV5-1|many|TRBJ2-6|NA
TGCGCCAGCAGCTTGGGTGGGACCTCTGGGGCCAACGTCCTGACTTTC
CASSLGGTSGANVLTF
>TRBV7-9|NA|TRBJ2-2|TRBD1
TGTGCCAGCAACGATATAGGGGGACAGATGAACACCGGGGAGCTGTTTTTT
CASNDIGGQMNTGELFF
>TRBV5-1|few|TRBJ1-2|NA
TGCGCCAGCAGCATCAATCAACCCCACAACTATGGCTACACCTTC
CASSINQPHNYGYTF
>TRBV29-1|NA|TRBJ1-4|NA
TGCAGCGTGCGATTGGGGTCGGGTAATGAAAAACTGTTTTTT
CSVRLGSGNEKLFF
>TRBV5-1|many|TRBJ2-1|TRBD1
TGCGCCAGCAGCTCAAGACAGGGGAACAATGAGCAGTTCTTC
CASSSRQGNNEQFF
>TRBV7-3|NA|TRBJ2-3|NA
TGTGCCAGCAGCCCAGCGGTGGAGCATACGCAGTATTTT
CASSPAVEHTQYF
>TRBV29-1|NA|TRBJ2-1|TRBD1
TGCAGCGCTACCCGCCTCTCCGGGACAGGGGTTAACAATGAGCAGTTCTTC
CSATRLSGTGVNNEQFF
>TRBV15|many|TRBJ1-2|TRBD1
TGTGCCACCAGCAGAGGGCAGGGGGATGGCTACACCTTC
CATSRGQGDGYTF
>TRBV21-1|NA|TRBJ2-7|NA
TGTGCCAGCAGCACCCGACGAGCAAGCTCCTACGAGCAGTACTTC
CASSTRRASSYEQYF
>TRBV20-1|NA|TRBJ2-7|NA
TGCAGTGCTAGATATTCTCGCGGACCCTACGAGCAGTACTTC
CSARYSRGPYEQYF
>TRBV6-2/TRBV6-3|NA|TRBJ2-5|NA
TGTGCCATCGGACGGACGGAGACCCAGTACTTC
CAIGRTETQYF
>TRBV10-3|few|TRBJ2-3|NA
TGTGCCATCAGTGGGACGTACAAAGTCGATGTAGGCGCTATGTCTACAGATACGCAGTATTTT
CAISGTYKVDVGAMSTDTQYF
>TRBV5-8|NA|TRBJ2-7|NA
TGTGCCAGCAGCTTGTCCCGAGGAACCTACGAGCAGTACTTC
CASSLSRGTYEQYF
>TRBV18|few|TRBJ2-3|TRBD2
TGTGCCAGCTCACCGGAGACTAGCGGCGATACGCAGTATTTT
CASSPETSGDTQYF
>TRBV28|few|TRBJ2-2|TRBD1
TGTGCCAGCAGGCCCGGGACAGGGTCCACCGGGGAGCTGTTTTTT
CASRPGTGSTGELFF
>TRBV12-3/TRBV12-4|many|TRBJ1-1|NA
TGTGCCAGCAGTTTAGATTTCTCTGAAGCTTTCTTT
CASSLDFSEAFF
>TRBV20-1|NA|TRBJ1-5|NA
TGCAGTGTTTCAAGGAATCAGCCCCAGCATTTT
CSVSRNQPQHF
>TRBV7-3|few|TRBJ2-2|TRBD2
TGTGCCAGCAGCTTTACTAGCGTCACCGGGGAGCTGTTTTTT
CASSFTSVTGELFF
>TRBV19|few|TRBJ2-2|TRBD2
TGTGCCAGCACAAGTCGGGGGGCCGGGGAGCTGTTTTTT
CASTSRGAGELFF
>TRBV5-1|few|TRBJ2-7|NA
TGCGCCAGCAGCCCGGGGCGAGGGGTGCACGAGCAGTACTTC
CASSPGRGVHEQYF
>TRBV7-3|NA|TRBJ2-1|NA
TGTGCCAGCAGCTTAAAAGGGGTCCCTGAGCAGTTCTTC
CASSLKGVPEQFF
>TRBV5-1|few|TRBJ2-7|TRBD1
TGCGCCAGCAGCTCTACAGGGGGCAGGTACGAGCAGTACTTC
CASSSTGGRYEQYF
>TRBV24-1|NA|TRBJ1-1|TRBD1
TGTGCCACCAGTGGCCCCCCAGGGGGCGGGGAGGATAACACTGAAGCTTTCTTT
CATSGPPGGGEDNTEAFF
>TRBV5-1|few|TRBJ1-1|NA
TGCGCCAGCAGCCCATCCCGCGGGTCAGGAAGAAGGTACACTGAAGCTTTCTTT
CASSPSRGSGRRYTEAFF
>TRBV19|many|TRBJ1-5|NA
TGTGCCAGTATGAGTCTGGGCGGCCGGTACAATCAGCCCCAGCATTTT
CASMSLGGRYNQPQHF
>TRBV7-9|few|TRBJ2-3|TRBD2
TGTGCCAGCAGCTCGTGGGGAGCGGGGGCCGCTGATACGCAGTATTTT
CASSSWGAGAADTQYF
>TRBV4-3|NA|TRBJ2-7|NA
TGCGCCAGCAGCCAAGAGCCGACAGCATCCTACGAGCAGTACTTC
CASSQEPTASYEQYF
>TRBV19|few|TRBJ1-1|NA
TGTGCCAGTAGTGCGGGGGATTTCACTGAAGCTTTCTTT
CASSAGDFTEAFF
>TRBV9|few|TRBJ2-1|NA
TGTGCCAGCAGCCCGAGCGGGTCGGGAAGTGGTGAGCAGTTCTTC
CASSPSGSGSGEQFF
>TRBV5-1|few|TRBJ2-3|NA
TGCGCCAGCAGCCCGGGGGTCGGGGATACGCAGTATTTT
CASSPGVGDTQYF
>TRBV2|NA|TRBJ1-2|NA
TGTGCCAGCCCCCGGGACGGGAGATATGGCTACACCTTC
CASPRDGRYGYTF
>TRBV7-2|many|TRBJ2-3|NA
TGTGCCAGCAGTTTCGGGGGTTCCACAGATACGCAGTATTTT
CASSFGGSTDTQYF